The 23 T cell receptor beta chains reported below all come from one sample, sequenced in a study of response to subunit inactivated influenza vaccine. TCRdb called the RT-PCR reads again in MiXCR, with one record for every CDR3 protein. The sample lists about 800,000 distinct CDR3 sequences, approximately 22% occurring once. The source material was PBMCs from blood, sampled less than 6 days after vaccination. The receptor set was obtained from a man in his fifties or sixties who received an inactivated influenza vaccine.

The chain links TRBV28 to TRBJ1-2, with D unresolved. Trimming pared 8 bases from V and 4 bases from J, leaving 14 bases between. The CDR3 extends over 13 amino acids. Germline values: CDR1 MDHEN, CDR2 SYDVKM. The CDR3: CASGSQVAYGYTF. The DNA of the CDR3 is TGTGCCAGCGGGAGCCAGGTAGCCTATGGCTACACCTTC.

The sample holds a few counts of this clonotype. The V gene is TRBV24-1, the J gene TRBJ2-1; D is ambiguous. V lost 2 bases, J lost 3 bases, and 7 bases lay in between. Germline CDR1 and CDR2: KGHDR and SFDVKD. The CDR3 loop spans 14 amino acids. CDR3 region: CATSDSGRYNEQFF. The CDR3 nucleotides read TGTGCCACCAGTGATTCCGGGCGCTACAATGAGCAGTTCTTC.

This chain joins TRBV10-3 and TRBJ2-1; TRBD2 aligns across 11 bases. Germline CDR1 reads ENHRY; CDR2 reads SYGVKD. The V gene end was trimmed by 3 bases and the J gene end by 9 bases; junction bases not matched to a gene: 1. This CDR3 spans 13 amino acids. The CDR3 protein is CAISDGLAGEQFF. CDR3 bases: TGTGCCATCAGTGATGGACTAGCGGGTGAGCAGTTCTTC.

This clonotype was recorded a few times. The CDR3 region is CASSSYMPGGGGYTF. CDR3 nucleotide sequence: TGTGCCAGCAGCTCCTATATGCCAGGGGGCGGGGGCTACACCTTC. The V gene is TRBV7-2, the J gene TRBJ1-2, with 8 bases that match TRBD1. The CDR3 covers 15 residues. V shed 4 bases, J shed 8 bases, and the junction held 12 bases outside the gene matches. CDR1 and CDR2 from the germline V gene are SGHTA and FQGNSA.

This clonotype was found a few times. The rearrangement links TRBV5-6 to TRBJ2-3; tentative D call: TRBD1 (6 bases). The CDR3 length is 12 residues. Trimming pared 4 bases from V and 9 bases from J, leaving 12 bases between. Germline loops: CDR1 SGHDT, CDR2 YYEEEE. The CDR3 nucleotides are TGTGCCAGCAGCGGGGGCCCCGTGACGCAGTATTTT. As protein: CASSGGPVTQYF.

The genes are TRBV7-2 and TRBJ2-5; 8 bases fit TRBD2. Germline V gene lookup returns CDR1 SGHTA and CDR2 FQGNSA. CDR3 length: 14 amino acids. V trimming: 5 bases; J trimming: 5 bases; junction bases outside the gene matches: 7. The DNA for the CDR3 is TGTGCCAGCAGCGCCAGCGGGAGTGGGGAGACCCAGTACTTC. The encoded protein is CASSASGSGETQYF.

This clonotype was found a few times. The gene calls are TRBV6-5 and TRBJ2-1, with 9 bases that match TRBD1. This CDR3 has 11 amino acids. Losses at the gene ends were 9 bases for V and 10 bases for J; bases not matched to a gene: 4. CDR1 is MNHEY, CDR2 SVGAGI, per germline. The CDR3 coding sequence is TGTGCCAGTCACAGGGGGCTGGAGCAGTTCTTC. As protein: CASHRGLEQFF.

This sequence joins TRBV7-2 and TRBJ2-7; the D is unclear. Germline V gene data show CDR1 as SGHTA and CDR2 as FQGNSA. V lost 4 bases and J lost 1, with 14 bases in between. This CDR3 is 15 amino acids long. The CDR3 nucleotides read TGTGCCAGCAGCTCCCCCGGACGGATATCCTACGAGCAGTACTTC. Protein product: CASSSPGRISYEQYF. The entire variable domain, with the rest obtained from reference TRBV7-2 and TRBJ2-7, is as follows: GAGVSQSPSNKVTEKGKDVELRCDPISGHTALYWYRQSLGQGLEFLIYFQGNSAPDKSGLPSDRFSAERTGGSVSTLTIQRTQQEDSAVYLCASSSPGRISYEQYFGPGTRLTVT.

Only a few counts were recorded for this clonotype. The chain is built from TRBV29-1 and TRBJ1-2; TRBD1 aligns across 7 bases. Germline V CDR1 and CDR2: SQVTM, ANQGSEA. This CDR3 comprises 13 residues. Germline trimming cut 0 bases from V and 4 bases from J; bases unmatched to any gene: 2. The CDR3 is CSVEDHRGYGYTF. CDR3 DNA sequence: TGCAGCGTTGAAGATCACAGGGGCTATGGCTACACCTTC.

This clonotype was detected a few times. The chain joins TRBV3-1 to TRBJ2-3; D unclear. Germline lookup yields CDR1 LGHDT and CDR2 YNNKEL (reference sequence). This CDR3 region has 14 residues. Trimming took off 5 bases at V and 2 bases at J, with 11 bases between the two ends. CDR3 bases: TGTGCCAGCAGCATCCGTCGATACACAGATACGCAGTATTTT. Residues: CASSIRRYTDTQYF.

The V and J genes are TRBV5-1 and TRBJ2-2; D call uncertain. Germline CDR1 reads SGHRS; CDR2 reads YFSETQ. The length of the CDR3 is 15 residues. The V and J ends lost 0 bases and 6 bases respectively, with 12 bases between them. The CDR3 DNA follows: TGCGCCAGCAGCTTGGGGGATTTTGGACCCGGGGAGCTGTTTTTT. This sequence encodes CASSLGDFGPGELFF.

The CDR3 coding sequence is TGTGCCAGCAGCCCTGGACAGGGGCCACGTCAGTACTTC. It encodes CASSPGQGPRQYF. V gene TRBV3-1 combines with J gene TRBJ2-4; 9 nucleotides match TRBD1. The CDR3 contains 13 residues. The germline V gene encodes CDR1 LGHDT and CDR2 YNNKEL (reference sequence). V lost 4 bases, J lost 12 bases, and 7 bases stayed unmatched.

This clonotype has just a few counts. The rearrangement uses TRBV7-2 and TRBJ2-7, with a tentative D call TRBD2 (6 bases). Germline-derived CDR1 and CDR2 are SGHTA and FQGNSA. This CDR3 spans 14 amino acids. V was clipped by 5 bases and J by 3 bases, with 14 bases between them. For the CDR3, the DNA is TGTGCCAGCAGCCGACCGGGACTCGACTACGAGCAGTACTTC. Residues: CASSRPGLDYEQYF.

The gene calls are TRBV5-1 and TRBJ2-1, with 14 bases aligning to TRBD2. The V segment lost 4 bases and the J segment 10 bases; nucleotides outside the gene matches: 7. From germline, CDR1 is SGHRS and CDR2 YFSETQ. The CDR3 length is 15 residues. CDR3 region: CASSMGLAGVGEQFF. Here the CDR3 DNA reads TGCGCCAGCAGCATGGGACTAGCGGGAGTCGGGGAGCAGTTCTTC.

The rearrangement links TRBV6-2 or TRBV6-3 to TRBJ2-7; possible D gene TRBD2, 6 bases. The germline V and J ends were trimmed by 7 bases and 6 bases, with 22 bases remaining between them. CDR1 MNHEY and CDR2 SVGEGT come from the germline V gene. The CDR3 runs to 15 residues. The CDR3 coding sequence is TGTGCCAGCACCCTAAAGGCCGCACGGGGAGGCGAGCAGTACTTC. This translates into CASTLKAARGGEQYF.

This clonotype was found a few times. CDR3 DNA sequence: TGCAGTGCTAGTGCACAGCTACCTTACGAGCAGTACTTC. Translated: CSASAQLPYEQYF. The chain is built from TRBV20-1 and TRBJ2-7; D gene unclear. The CDR3 extends over 13 amino acids. V was shortened by 3 bases and J by 4 bases, with 13 bases between the two germline ends. The germline V gene encodes CDR1 DFQATT and CDR2 SNEGSKA (reference sequence).

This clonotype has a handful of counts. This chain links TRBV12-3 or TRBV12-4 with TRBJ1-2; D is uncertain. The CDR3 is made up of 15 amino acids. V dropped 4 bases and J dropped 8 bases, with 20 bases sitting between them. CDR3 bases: TGTGCCAGCAGTTATTATCGGGAATTGGGCTACGGCTACACCTTC. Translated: CASSYYRELGYGYTF.

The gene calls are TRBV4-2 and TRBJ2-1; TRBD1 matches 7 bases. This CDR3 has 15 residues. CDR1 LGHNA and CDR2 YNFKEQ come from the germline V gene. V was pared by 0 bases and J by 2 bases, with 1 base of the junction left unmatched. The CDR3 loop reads CASSQEQGAYNEQFF. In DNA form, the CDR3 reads TGTGCCAGCAGCCAAGAGCAGGGGGCCTACAATGAGCAGTTCTTC.

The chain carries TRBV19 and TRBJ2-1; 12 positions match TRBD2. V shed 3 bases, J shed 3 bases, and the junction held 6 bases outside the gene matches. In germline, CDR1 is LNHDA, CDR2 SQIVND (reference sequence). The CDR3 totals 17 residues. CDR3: CASSISPSGGVYNEQFF. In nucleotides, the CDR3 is TGTGCCAGTAGTATTTCGCCTAGCGGGGGGGTCTACAATGAGCAGTTCTTC.

CDR3 nucleotides: TGCAGTGCTAGACCTCGACTAGCGGGGTTCTATTTT. Protein sequence: CSARPRLAGFYF. The V call is TRBV20-1, the J call TRBJ2-3; 11 nucleotides match TRBD2. Germline lookup yields CDR1 DFQATT and CDR2 SNEGSKA (reference sequence). This CDR3 has 12 residues. The V and J ends lost 2 bases and 15 bases, in that order; junction bases with no gene match: 7.

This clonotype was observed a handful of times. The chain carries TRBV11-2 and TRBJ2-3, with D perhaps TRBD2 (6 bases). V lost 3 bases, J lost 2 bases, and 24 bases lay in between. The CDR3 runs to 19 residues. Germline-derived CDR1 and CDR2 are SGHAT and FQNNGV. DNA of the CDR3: TGTGCCAGCAGCTTTACCGGGACTGCATTACTTAGCCTCACAGATACGCAGTATTTT. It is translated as CASSFTGTALLSLTDTQYF. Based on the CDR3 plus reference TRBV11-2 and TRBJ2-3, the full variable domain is EAGVAQSPRYKIIEKRQSVAFWCNPISGHATLYWYQQILGQGPKLLIQFQNNGVVDDSQLPKDRFSAERLKGVDSTLKIQPAKLEDSAVYLCASSFTGTALLSLTDTQYFGPGTRLTVL.

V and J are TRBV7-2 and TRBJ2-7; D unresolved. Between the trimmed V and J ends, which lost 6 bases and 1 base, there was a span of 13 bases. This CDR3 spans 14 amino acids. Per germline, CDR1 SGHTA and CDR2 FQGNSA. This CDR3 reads CASSGQVTSYEQYF. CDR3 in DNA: TGTGCCAGCAGTGGGCAGGTAACATCCTACGAGCAGTACTTC.

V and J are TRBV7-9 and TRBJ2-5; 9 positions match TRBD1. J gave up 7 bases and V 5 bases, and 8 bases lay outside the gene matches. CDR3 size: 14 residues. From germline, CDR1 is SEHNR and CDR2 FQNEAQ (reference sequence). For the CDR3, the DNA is TGTGCCAGCAGCACCCCACCGGGACAGGGGACCCAGTACTTC. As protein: CASSTPPGQGTQYF.